These 13 T cell receptor beta chains share one sample of origin, sequenced in a study of T cell clonality in common variable immunodeficiency (dated by TCRdb to between 2014 and 2017). Their recognized antigens are unknown. On the study overall, not on this receptor specifically: CVID TCRbeta sequences reportedly showed fewer deletions and N-nucleotide insertions and lacked highly modified clones with 13 or more V deletions.

The library was generated by the immunoSEQ multiplex PCR assay. What TCRdb holds here is the immuneACCESS table cut down to in-frame rearrangements. Part of the clones is not present; checked against another copy, under half of the missing clones reflect an unresolved V gene, and the others are unexplained. With around 40,000 clones recorded, this sample contains no clone counted only once. The top ten clones comprise under 6.5% of the sample. Sample: peripheral blood mononuclear cells. The receptors originated from a human donor with common variable immunodeficiency.

Notes on this clone: The CDR3 end is not reached by the read, which stops 3 residues before it; the germline J gene fills it in. This chain links TRBV2 with TRBJ1-6; D perhaps matches TRBD1 (6 bases). The CDR3 has 13 residues. The V gene's germline CDR1 is SNHLY and CDR2 FYNNEI. V was pared by 4 bases and J by 6 bases, with 7 bases between. CDR3 DNA (partial): TGTGCCAGCAGTGGGACAGTTAATTCACCC. Translating gives CASSGTVNSP. The full CDR3 is CASSGTVNSPLHF.

The table lists this clone with a few counts. Sequencing ends 3 residues short of the CDR3 end; the germline J gene provides the rest. The chain couples TRBV7-8 to TRBJ2-5; no clear D. CDR3 size: 15 residues. Germline CDR1 and CDR2: SGHVS and FQNEAQ. V lost 0 bases, J lost 7 bases, and 15 bases lay in between. The sequenced part of the CDR3 DNA is TGTGCCAGCAGCTTAGCTCCAGGCCCTGGATGGACC. The encoded protein is CASSLAPGPGWT. The complete CDR3 protein is CASSLAPGPGWTQYF.

This clone showed up just a few times. The DNA ends 3 residues before the CDR3 does, and the rest of the CDR3 is filled in from the germline J gene. The chain carries TRBV5-1 and TRBJ2-3; weak D call: TRBD1 (6 bases). Germline lookup yields CDR1 SGHRS and CDR2 YFSETQ. There are 16 residues in the CDR3. Trimming took 0 bases from V and 1 from J, leaving 12 bases between them. The CDR3 bases that were read are TGCGCCAGCAGCTTGGCCCAGGCAGGGGGCACAGATACG. Encoded protein: CASSLAQAGGTDT. The full CDR3 protein reads CASSLAQAGGTDTQYF.

This clone occurred many times. The read ends 3 residues shy of where the CDR3 ends; the end is completed using the germline J gene. This chain connects TRBV20-1 to TRBJ2-1; 14 bases align to TRBD2. The CDR3 consists of 15 residues. The J segment lost 8 bases and the V segment lost 4 bases, leaving 7 bases of the junction unmatched. CDR1 is DFQATT and CDR2 is SNEGSKA in the germline V gene (reference sequence). The CDR3 DNA, read in part, is TGCAGTGCTACCGGGACTAGCGGGAGTATACATGAG. Amino acid sequence: CSATGTSGSIHE. The entire CDR3 sequence reads CSATGTSGSIHEQFF.

This clone was observed many times. The read gets to within 3 residues of the CDR3 end, and the germline J gene fills in the rest. The chain has TRBV5-1 and TRBJ1-5, with 7 bases lining up with TRBD1. Losses at the gene ends were 0 bases for V and 2 bases for J; bases not matched to a gene: 5. Germline CDR1 is SGHRS and CDR2 is YFSETQ. The CDR3 sequence is 16 residues long. The sequenced CDR3 bases are TGCGCCAGCAGCTTGGGAGCAGGGGGTGGCAATCAGCCC. It encodes CASSLGAGGGNQP. The complete CDR3 sequence is CASSLGAGGGNQPQHF.

This clone was found many times. The CDR3 goes on 3 residues after the read ends, and that part is filled in from the germline J gene. The gene calls are TRBV20-1 and TRBJ1-2; tentatively, D is TRBD1 (5 bases). Trimming removed 8 bases at V and 5 bases at J, with 12 bases between. The CDR3 is 11 amino acids. Germline V CDR1 and CDR2: DFQATT, SNEGSKA (reference sequence). The sequenced CDR3 bases are TGCAGTCTAGAAGGGGAATATGGC. It encodes CSLEGEYG. The entire CDR3 protein is CSLEGEYGYTF.

On this clone itself: Compared with germline, one end of the junction differs, possibly owing to a read error. The sequenced fragment ends 3 residues before the CDR3 boundary, so the rest is inferred from the germline J gene. The V call is TRBV19, the J call TRBJ1-6; the D gene is possibly TRBD1 (6 bases). CDR3 size: 14 residues. Per the germline V gene, CDR1 is LNHDA and CDR2 is SQIVND (reference sequence). CDR3 sequence reads: CANSRDTYNSPLHF. Incomplete CDR3 DNA: TGTGCCAATAGTAGGGACACCTATAATTCACCC.

In its sample, this clone was seen many times. The missing CDR3 end, 3 residues past where the read stops, is filled in from the germline J gene. The chain couples TRBV19 to TRBJ2-1, with TRBD1 identical over 10 bases. The trim removed 10 bases at V and 3 bases at J, leaving 9 bases unmatched. Germline V gene sequence: CDR1 LNHDA, CDR2 SQIVND (reference sequence). This CDR3 comprises 15 residues. Incomplete CDR3 DNA: TGTGCCACCCGCCCCGGGACAGGGGTCTACAATGAG. Encoded protein: CATRPGTGVYNE. The whole CDR3 reads CATRPGTGVYNEQFF.

CDR3 DNA, as far as it was read: TGTGCCAGCTCACCACCGGGACTTGTTTACAATGAG. Residues: CASSPPGLVYNE. The entire CDR3 is CASSPPGLVYNEQFF. V and J are TRBV18 and TRBJ2-1; tentatively, D is TRBD2 (6 bases). The missing CDR3 end, 3 residues past where the read stops, is filled in from the germline J gene. The germline V and J ends were trimmed by 0 bases and 4 bases, with 10 bases remaining between them. The length of the CDR3 is 15 residues. Germline loops: CDR1 KGHSH, CDR2 LQKENI.

This clone was observed many times. The read ends 3 residues shy of where the CDR3 ends; the end is completed using the germline J gene. This chain uses TRBV11-2 with TRBJ2-3; TRBD1 might be the D (5 bases). The CDR3 is 15 residues long. CDR1 and CDR2 from the germline V gene are SGHAT and FQNNGV. The V and J ends lost 7 bases and 4 bases respectively, with 18 bases between them. Here the CDR3 reads CASTRTPQGPDTQYF. The CDR3 DNA, read in part, is TGTGCCAGCACCCGAACCCCGCAGGGCCCAGATACG.

About this clone: The read ends 3 residues before the CDR3 terminus; that terminus is restored from the germline J gene. The chain uses TRBV7-2 and TRBJ1-2; TRBD1 is a possible D gene (5 bases). This CDR3 comprises 12 residues. Germline V gene sequence: CDR1 SGHTA, CDR2 FQGNSA. The CDR3 DNA, read in part, is TGTGCCAGCAGCCCTGGGGCCGCCTTG. Translation gives CASSPGAAL. The full CDR3 protein reads CASSPGAALYTF.

CDR3 sequence: CAWSPSAEAFF. The part of the CDR3 DNA that was read is TGTGCCTGGAGTCCTAGCGCTGAA. This sequence joins TRBV30 and TRBJ1-1; D gene uncertain. The CDR3 goes on 3 residues after the read ends, and that part is filled in from the germline J gene. Germline V lookup: CDR1 GTSNPN, CDR2 SVGIG (reference sequence). Trimming took off 2 bases at V and 6 bases at J, with 7 bases between the two ends. The CDR3 consists of 11 residues.

Comment on this clone: The read ends 3 residues shy of where the CDR3 ends; the end is completed using the germline J gene. This rearrangement joins TRBV7-2 to TRBJ2-1; TRBD2 agrees at 13 bases. Trimming cost V 5 bases and J 8 bases; bases outside gene matches: 6. The CDR3 runs to 15 residues. Germline CDR1 and CDR2: SGHTA and FQGNSA. The covered CDR3 bases are TGTGCCAGCAGCGTCACTAGCGGGGGGGCGTATGAG. This sequence encodes CASSVTSGGAYE. The full CDR3 protein is CASSVTSGGAYEQFF.